This entry lists 4 T cell receptor beta chains sequenced from one sample in a study of metastatic and nonmetastatic thyroid tumors (TCRdb year 2020). The library came from PCR. For sequencing, an Illumina HiSeq 4000 was employed. The public reads were reprocessed in TCRdb via fastp at Q25 and MiXCR, keeping in-frame beta chains. In all, the sample holds about 38,000 clones, and around 28% of those were seen once. 11% of the sample comes from the top ten. No treatment had been received by any patient before thyroid surgery. Specimen: blood. The source of these receptors is a male donor with papillary thyroid cancer or a benign thyroid nodule (not recorded which). Some clones in this sample may be carry-over from other donors' samples.

This clone was detected ten times or more. The J gene is TRBJ2-1, the V gene TRBV19, with a possible D match to TRBD1 (5 bases). The CDR3 contains 14 residues. Trimming removed 2 bases at V and 5 bases at J, with 10 bases between. The germline V gene encodes CDR1 LNHDA and CDR2 SQIVND (reference sequence). Here the CDR3 DNA reads TGTGCCAGTAGTATAATCACAGGTGACAATGAGCAGTTCTTC. This encodes CASSIITGDNEQFF.

The sample holds many counts of this clone. The chain links TRBV18 to TRBJ2-5, with 8 bases matching TRBD1. Germline loops: CDR1 KGHSH, CDR2 LQKENI. This CDR3 is built from 14 residues. V lost 3 bases and J lost 5; bases outside the gene matches: 5. The CDR3: CASSPRQGLETQYF. The DNA of the CDR3 is TGTGCCAGCTCACCTCGACAGGGGTTGGAGACCCAGTACTTC.

In its sample, this clone was seen once. The chain employs TRBV20-1 and TRBJ2-5; 11 bases are a match to TRBD2. The junction had 4 bases not matched to a gene; V was cut back by 3 bases and J by 4 bases. Per germline, CDR1 DFQATT and CDR2 SNEGSKA (reference sequence). The CDR3 is 14 amino acids. Written as DNA, the CDR3 is TGCAGTGCTAGTATTAGCGGGGGGGGAGAGACCCAGTACTTC. It specifies CSASISGGGETQYF.

This chain uses TRBV28 with TRBJ2-1, with 8 positions matching TRBD2. This CDR3 has 13 amino acids. Germline V CDR1 and CDR2: MDHEN, SYDVKM. V shed 3 bases and J 7 bases; nucleotides not matched to a gene: 2. DNA of the CDR3: TGTGCCAGCAGTTTCCGCGGGAGGAATGAGCAGTTCTTC. This codes for CASSFRGRNEQFF.